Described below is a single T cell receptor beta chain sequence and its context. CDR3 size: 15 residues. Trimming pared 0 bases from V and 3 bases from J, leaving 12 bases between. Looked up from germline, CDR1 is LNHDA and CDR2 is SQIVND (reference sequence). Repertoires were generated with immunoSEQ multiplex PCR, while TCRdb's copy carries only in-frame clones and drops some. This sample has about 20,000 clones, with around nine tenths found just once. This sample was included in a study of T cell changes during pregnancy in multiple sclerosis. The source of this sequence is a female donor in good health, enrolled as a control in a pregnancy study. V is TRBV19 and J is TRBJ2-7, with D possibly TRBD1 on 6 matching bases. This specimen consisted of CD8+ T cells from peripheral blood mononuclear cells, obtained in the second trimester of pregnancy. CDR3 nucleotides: TGTGCCAGTAGTATAGAACCGACAGGAATCTACGAGCAGTACTTC. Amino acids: CASSIEPTGIYEQYF.